The sequence of this TCR beta chain was determined in a study of Ad26.COV2.S vaccination and SARS-CoV-2 variants. Study-wide findings and caveats: Spike-specific CD8+ and CD4+ T cell responses reportedly showed substantial breadth after vaccination. Those who received vaccine or placebo ended up with similar non-spike TCR breadth.

Details on this clone: The antigen remains unidentified.

Described treatment: roughly 20 received Ad26.COV2.S at low or high dose, single or two shots; about 5 received placebo; per-sample allocation not given. Repertoires come from day 63 after the first vaccine or placebo injection. This vaccine is an Ad26 vector that expresses the Wuhan-strain SARS-CoV-2 spike. CDR3 size: 16 residues. The germline CDR1 and CDR2 sequences are MDHEN and SYDVKM. V lost 0 bases, J lost 4 bases, and 3 bases stayed unmatched. The data were produced by immunoSEQ multiplex PCR, yet TCRdb's version contains in-frame clones alone and is incomplete. The sample gives about 440,000 clones, less than 95% of which show up once; approximately 4.5% is in the top ten.

Sample: peripheral blood, taken in a trial of Ad26.COV2.S vaccine versus placebo. This TCR was sampled from a person between 18 and 59 years old who received the Ad26.COV2.S COVID-19 vaccine or a placebo. The rearrangement joins TRBV28 to TRBJ2-5, with 12 positions matching TRBD1. This CDR3 reads CASSLWGTGGIETQYF. The CDR3 coding sequence is TGTGCCAGCAGTTTATGGGGGACAGGGGGCATAGAGACCCAGTACTTC.